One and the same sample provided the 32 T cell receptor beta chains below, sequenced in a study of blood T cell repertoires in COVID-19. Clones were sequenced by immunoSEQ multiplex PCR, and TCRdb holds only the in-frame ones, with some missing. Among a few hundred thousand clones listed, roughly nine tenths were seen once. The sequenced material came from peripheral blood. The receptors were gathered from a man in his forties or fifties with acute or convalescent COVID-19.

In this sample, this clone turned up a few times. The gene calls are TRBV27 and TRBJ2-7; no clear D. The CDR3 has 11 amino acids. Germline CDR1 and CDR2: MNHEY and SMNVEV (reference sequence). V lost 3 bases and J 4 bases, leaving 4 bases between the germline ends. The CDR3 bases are TGTGCCAGCAGTTTCGGGTACGAGCAGTACTTC. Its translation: CASSFGYEQYF.

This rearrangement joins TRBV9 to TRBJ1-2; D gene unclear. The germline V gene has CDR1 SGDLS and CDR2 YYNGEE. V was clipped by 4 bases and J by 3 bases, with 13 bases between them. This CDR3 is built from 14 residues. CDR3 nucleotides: TGTGCCAGCAGCCCTCAACCGAGGTACTATGGCTACACCTTC. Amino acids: CASSPQPRYYGYTF.

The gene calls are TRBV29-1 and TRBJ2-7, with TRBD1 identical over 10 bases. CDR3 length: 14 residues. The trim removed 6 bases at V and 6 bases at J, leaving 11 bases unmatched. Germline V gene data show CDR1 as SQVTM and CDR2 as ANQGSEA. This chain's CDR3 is CSVVDRGPGSEQYF. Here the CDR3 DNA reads TGCAGCGTCGTCGACAGGGGGCCCGGTAGCGAGCAGTACTTC.

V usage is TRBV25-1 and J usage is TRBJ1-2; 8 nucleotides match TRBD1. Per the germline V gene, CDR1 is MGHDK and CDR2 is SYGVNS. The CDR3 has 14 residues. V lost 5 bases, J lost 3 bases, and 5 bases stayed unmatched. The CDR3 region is CASSFATGDYGYTF. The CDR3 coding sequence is TGTGCCAGCAGTTTCGCGACAGGGGACTATGGCTACACCTTC.

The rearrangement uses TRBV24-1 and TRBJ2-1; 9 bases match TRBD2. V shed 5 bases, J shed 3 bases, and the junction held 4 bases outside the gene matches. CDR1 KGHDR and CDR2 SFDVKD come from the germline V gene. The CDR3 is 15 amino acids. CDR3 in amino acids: CATSAGGRVYNEQFF. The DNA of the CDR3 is TGTGCCACCAGTGCGGGCGGGAGGGTCTACAATGAGCAGTTCTTC.

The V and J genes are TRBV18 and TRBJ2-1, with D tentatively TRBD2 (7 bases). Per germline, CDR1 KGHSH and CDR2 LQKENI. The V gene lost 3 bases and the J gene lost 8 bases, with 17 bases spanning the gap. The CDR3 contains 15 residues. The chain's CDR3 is CASSPLSGTSDEQFF. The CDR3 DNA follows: TGTGCCAGCTCACCTCTAAGCGGGACAAGCGATGAGCAGTTCTTC.

The CDR3 nucleotides are TGTGCCAGCAGTGTGGATCCGCCGGGTTGGACAGATACGCAGTATTTT. Translation gives CASSVDPPGWTDTQYF. The chain carries TRBV28 and TRBJ2-3; no clear D gene. Germline CDR1 and CDR2: MDHEN and SYDVKM. CDR3 length equals 16 residues. V shed 5 bases and J shed 3 bases, with 18 bases lying between them.

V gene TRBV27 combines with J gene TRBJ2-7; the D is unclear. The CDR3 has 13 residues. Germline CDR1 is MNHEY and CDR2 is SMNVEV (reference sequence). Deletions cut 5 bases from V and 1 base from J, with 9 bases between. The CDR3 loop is CASSPESSYEQYF. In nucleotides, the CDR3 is TGTGCCAGCAGTCCGGAGAGTTCCTACGAGCAGTACTTC.

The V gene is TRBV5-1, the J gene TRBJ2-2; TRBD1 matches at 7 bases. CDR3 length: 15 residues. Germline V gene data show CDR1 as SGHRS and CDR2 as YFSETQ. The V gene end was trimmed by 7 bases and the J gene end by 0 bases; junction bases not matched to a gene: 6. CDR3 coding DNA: TGCGCCAGCTATCGGGACAGTACGAACACCGGGGAGCTGTTTTTT. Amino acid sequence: CASYRDSTNTGELFF.

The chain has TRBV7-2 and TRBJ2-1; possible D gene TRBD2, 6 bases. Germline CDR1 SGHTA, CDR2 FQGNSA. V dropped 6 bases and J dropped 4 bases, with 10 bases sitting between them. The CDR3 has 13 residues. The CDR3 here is CASRDGTYNEQFF. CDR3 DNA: TGTGCCAGCAGAGACGGGACTTACAATGAGCAGTTCTTC.

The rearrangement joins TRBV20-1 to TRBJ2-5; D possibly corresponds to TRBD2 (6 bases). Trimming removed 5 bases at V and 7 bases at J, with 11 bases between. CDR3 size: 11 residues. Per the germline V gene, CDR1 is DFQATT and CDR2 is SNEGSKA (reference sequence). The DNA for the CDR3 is TGCAGTGCTCTGGGACTTTCGACCCAGTACTTC. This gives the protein CSALGLSTQYF.

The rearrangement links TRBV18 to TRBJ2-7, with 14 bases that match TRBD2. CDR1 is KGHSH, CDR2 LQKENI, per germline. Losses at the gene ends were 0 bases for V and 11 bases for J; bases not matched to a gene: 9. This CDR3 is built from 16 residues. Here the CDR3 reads CASSPPAGTSGSIEYF. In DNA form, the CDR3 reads TGTGCCAGCTCACCACCTGCCGGGACTAGCGGGAGTATAGAGTACTTC.

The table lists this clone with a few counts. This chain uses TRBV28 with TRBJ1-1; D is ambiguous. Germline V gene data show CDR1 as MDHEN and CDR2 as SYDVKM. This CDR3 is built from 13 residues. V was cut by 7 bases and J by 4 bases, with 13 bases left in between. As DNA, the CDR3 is TGTGCCAGCACCGTCGGGAGGCCCACTGAAGCTTTCTTT. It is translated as CASTVGRPTEAFF.

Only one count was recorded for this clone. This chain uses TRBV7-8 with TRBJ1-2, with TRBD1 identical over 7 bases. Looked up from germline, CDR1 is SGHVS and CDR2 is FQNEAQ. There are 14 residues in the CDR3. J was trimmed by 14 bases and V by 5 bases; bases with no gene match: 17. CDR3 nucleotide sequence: TGTGCCAGCAGCCCTAGCCCGACAGGGTCCCGCTGGACCTTC. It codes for CASSPSPTGSRWTF.

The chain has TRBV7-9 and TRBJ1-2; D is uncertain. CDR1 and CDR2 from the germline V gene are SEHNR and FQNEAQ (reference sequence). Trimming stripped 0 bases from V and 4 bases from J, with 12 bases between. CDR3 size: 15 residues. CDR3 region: CASSLAQAIGYGYTF. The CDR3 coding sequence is TGTGCCAGCAGCTTAGCGCAGGCCATAGGCTATGGCTACACCTTC.

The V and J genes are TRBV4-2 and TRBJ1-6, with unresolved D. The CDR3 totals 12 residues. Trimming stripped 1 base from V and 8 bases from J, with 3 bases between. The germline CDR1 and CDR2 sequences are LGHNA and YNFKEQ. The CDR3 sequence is CASSQADSPLHF. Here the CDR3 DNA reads TGTGCCAGCAGCCAAGCCGATTCACCCCTCCACTTT.

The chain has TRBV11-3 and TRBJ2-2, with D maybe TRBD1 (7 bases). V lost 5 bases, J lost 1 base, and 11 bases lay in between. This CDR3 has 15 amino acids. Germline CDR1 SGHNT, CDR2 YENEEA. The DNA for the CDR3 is TGTGCCAGCAGCCAGGGGGGCAGGAACACCGGGGAGCTGTTTTTT. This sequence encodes CASSQGGRNTGELFF.

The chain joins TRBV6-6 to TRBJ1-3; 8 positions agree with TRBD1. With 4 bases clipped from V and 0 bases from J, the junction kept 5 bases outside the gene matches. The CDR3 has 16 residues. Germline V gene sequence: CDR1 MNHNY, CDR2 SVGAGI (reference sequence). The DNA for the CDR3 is TGTGCCAGCAGTTTGACAGGGGATTTCTCTGGAAACACCATATATTTT. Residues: CASSLTGDFSGNTIYF.

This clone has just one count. In nucleotides, the CDR3 is TGTGCCAGCAGAGCGACAGGGGTCTATGGCTACACCTTC. It encodes CASRATGVYGYTF. The chain employs TRBV6-5 and TRBJ1-2; TRBD1 matches 8 bases. The CDR3 is 13 residues long. Germline trimming cut 6 bases from V and 4 bases from J; bases unmatched to any gene: 4. Germline loops: CDR1 MNHEY, CDR2 SVGAGI.

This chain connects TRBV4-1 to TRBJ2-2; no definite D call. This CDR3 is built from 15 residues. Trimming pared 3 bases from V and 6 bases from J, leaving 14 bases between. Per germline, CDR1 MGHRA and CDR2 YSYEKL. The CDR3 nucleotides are TGCGCCAGCAGCCATACTTGGTCTGAGGCCGGGGAGCTGTTTTTT. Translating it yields CASSHTWSEAGELFF.

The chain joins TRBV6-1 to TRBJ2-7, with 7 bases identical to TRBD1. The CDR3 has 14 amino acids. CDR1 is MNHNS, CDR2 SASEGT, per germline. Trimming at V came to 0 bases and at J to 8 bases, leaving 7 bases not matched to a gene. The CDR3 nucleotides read TGTGCCAGCAGTGAAGCCCATCAGACAGGGCAGCAGTACTTC. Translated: CASSEAHQTGQQYF.

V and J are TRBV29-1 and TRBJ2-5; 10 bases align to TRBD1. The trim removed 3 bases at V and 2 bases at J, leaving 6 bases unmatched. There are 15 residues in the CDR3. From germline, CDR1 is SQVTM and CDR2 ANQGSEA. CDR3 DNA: TGCAGCGTTGACCAGGAGGGACAGGGGCAAGAGACCCAGTACTTC. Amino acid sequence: CSVDQEGQGQETQYF. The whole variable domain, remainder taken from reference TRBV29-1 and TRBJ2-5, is SAVISQKPSRDICQRGTSLTIQCQVDSQVTMMFWYRQQPGQSLTLIATANQGSEATYESGFVIDKFPISRPNLTFSTLTVSNMSPEDSSIYLCSVDQEGQGQETQYFGPGTRLLVL.

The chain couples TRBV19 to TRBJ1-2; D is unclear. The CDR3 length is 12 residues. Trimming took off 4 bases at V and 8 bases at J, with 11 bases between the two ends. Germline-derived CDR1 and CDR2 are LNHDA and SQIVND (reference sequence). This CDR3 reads CASSTAGAGYTF. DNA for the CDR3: TGTGCCAGTAGTACCGCGGGAGCCGGCTACACCTTC.

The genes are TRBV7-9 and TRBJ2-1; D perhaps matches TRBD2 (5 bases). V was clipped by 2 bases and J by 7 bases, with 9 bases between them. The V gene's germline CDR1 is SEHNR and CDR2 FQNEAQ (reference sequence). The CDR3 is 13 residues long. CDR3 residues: CASSLSGMNEQFF. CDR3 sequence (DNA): TGTGCCAGCAGCTTATCCGGGATGAATGAGCAGTTCTTC.

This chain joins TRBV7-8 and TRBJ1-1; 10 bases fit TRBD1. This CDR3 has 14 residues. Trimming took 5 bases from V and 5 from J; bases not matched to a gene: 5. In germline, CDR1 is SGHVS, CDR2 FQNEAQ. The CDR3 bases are TGTGCCAGCAGCGGGGACAGGGGTCGGACTGAAGCTTTCTTT. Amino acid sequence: CASSGDRGRTEAFF.

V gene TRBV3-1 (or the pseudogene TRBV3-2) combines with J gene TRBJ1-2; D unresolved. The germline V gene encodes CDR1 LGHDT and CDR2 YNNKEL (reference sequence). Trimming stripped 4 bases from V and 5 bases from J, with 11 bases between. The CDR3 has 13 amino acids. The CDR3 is CASSPYSGYGYTF. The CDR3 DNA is TGTGCCAGCAGCCCGTACAGTGGGTATGGCTACACCTTC.

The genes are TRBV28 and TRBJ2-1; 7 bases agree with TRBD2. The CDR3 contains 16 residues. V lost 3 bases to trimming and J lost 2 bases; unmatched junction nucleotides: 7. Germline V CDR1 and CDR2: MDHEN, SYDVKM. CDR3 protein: CASSFRWEGPYNEQFF. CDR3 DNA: TGTGCCAGCAGTTTTCGGTGGGAGGGCCCCTACAATGAGCAGTTCTTC.

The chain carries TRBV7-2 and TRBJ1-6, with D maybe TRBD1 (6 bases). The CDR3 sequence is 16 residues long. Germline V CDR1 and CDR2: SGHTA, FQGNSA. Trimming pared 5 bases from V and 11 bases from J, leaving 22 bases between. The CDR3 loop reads CASSRDHTGLGAPLHF. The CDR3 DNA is TGTGCCAGCAGCCGCGATCATACAGGGCTGGGGGCACCCCTCCACTTT.

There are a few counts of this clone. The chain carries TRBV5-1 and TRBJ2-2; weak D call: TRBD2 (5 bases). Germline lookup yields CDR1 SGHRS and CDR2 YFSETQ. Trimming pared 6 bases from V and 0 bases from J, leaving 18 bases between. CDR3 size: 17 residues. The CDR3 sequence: CASTARTHRANTGELFF. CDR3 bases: TGCGCCAGCACAGCCAGGACTCACCGAGCGAACACCGGGGAGCTGTTTTTT.

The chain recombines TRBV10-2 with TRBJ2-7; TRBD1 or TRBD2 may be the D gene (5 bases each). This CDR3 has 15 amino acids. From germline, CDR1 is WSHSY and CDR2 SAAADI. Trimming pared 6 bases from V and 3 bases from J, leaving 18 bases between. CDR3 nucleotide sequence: TGCGCCAGCAGCGAGGGCAGGGAAATTTACTACGAGCAGTACTTC. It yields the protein CASSEGREIYYEQYF.

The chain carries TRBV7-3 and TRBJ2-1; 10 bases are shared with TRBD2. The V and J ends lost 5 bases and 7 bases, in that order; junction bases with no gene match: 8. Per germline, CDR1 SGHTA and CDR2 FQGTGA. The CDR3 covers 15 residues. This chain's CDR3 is CASSVGAGGPNEQFF. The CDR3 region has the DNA TGTGCCAGCAGCGTTGGAGCGGGGGGGCCTAATGAGCAGTTCTTC.

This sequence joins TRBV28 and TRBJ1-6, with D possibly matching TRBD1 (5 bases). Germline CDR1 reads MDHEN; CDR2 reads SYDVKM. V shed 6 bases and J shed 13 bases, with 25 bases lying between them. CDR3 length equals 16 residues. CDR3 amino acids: CASSPGAGSLAWPLHF. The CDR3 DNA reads TGTGCCAGCAGCCCCGGGGCCGGGAGCCTGGCGTGGCCCCTCCACTTT.